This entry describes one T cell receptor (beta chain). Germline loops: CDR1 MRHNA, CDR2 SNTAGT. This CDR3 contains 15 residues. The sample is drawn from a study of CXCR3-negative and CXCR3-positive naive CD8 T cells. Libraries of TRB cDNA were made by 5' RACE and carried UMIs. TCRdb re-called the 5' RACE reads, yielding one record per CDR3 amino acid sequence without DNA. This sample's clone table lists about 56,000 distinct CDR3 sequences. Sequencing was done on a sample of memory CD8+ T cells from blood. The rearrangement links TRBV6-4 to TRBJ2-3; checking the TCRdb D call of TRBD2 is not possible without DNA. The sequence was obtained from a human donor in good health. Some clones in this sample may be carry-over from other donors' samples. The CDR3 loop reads CASSDGTGSTDTQYF.